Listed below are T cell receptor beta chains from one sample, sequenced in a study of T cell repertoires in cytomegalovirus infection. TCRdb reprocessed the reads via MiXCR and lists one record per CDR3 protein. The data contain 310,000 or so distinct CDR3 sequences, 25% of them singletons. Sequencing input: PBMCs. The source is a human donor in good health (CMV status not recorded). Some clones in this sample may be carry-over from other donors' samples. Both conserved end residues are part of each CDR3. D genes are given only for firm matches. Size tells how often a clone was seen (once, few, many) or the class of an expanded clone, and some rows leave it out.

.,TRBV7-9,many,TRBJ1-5,CASSFQGGVDNQPQHF,TGTGCCAGCAGCTTCCAAGGGGGGGTGGACAATCAGCCCCAGCATTTT
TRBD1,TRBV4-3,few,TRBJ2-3,CASSDGTGGSTDTQYF,TGCGCCAGCAGCGACGGGACAGGGGGGAGCACAGATACGCAGTATTTT
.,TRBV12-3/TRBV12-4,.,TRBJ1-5,CASRPSGDSNQPQHF,TGTGCCAGCAGACCCTCCGGGGATAGCAATCAGCCCCAGCATTTT
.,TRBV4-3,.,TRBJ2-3,CASRGYPIGYTQYF,TGCGCCAGCAGGGGGTACCCGATCGGATATACGCAGTATTTT
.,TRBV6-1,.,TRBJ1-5,CASSEGGTRNQPQHF,TGTGCCAGCAGTGAAGGCGGGACCCGCAATCAGCCCCAGCATTTT
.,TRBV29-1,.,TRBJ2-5,CSVEDGTPGMGAQYF,TGCAGCGTTGAAGACGGGACGCCCGGGATGGGGGCCCAGTACTTC
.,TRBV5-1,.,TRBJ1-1,CASSSLDWSTEAFF,TGCGCCAGCAGCTCGCTCGACTGGTCCACTGAAGCTTTCTTT
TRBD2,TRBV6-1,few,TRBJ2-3,CASSEASGSTDTQYF,TGTGCCAGCAGTGAAGCGAGCGGGAGTACAGATACGCAGTATTTT
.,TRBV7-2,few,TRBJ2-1,CASSLNLASSYNEQFF,TGTGCCAGCAGCTTAAATCTAGCGAGCTCCTACAATGAGCAGTTCTTC
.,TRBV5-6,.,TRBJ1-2,CASSLTDPGGGYTF,TGTGCCAGCAGTTTGACGGATCCTGGGGGTGGCTACACCTTC
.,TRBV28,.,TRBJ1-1,CASSPGWTNTEAFF,TGTGCCAGCAGTCCCGGCTGGACGAACACTGAAGCTTTCTTT
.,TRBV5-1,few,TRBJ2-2,CASSLGIDNTGELFF,TGCGCCAGCAGCTTGGGTATAGATAACACCGGGGAGCTGTTTTTT
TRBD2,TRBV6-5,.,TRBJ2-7,CASSHRGTSGGSYEQYF,TGTGCCAGCAGTCACCGCGGGACTAGCGGGGGTTCCTACGAGCAGTACTTC
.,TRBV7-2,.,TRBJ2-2,CASSLSRWNTGELFF,TGTGCCAGCAGCTTAAGCAGGTGGAACACCGGGGAGCTGTTTTTT
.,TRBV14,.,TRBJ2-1,CASSQDFGLLTYNEQFF,TGTGCCAGCAGCCAAGATTTTGGACTACTAACTTACAATGAGCAGTTCTTC
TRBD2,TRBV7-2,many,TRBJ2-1,CASSKSAGAYNEQFF,TGTGCCAGCAGTAAGTCAGCGGGAGCCTACAATGAGCAGTTCTTC
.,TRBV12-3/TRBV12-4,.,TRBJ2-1,CASSFGETEQFF,TGTGCCAGCAGTTTCGGTGAAACTGAGCAGTTCTTC
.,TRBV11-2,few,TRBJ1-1,CASSLRGMGSEAFF,TGTGCCAGCAGCTTAAGGGGGATGGGTTCTGAAGCTTTCTTT
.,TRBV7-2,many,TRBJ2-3,CASSFERRTDTQYF,TGTGCCAGCAGCTTCGAGCGGAGGACAGATACGCAGTATTTT
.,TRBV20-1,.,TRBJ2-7,CSAVGPAYEQYF,TGCAGTGCCGTGGGGCCTGCCTACGAGCAGTACTTC
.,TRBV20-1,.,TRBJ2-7,CSARRSGYEQYF,TGCAGTGCTAGGCGGTCGGGCTACGAGCAGTACTTC
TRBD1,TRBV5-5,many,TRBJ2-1,CASSSDRTYYNEQFF,TGTGCCAGCAGCTCGGACAGGACCTACTACAATGAGCAGTTCTTC
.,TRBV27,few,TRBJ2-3,CASSLSSAGRRDTQYF,TGTGCCAGCAGTTTATCGTCGGCGGGGCGGCGGGATACGCAGTATTTT
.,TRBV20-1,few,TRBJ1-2,CSAGATESNYGYTF,TGCAGTGCAGGGGCGACAGAATCTAACTATGGCTACACCTTC
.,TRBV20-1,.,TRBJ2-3,CSASGVDTRETDTQYF,TGCAGTGCTAGTGGCGTCGACACCCGAGAAACAGATACGCAGTATTTT
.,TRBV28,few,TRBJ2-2,CASSRYRELNTGELFF,TGTGCCAGCAGCCGTTACAGGGAGTTGAACACCGGGGAGCTGTTTTTT
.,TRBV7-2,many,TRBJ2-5,CASSLGVVQETQYF,TGTGCCAGCAGCTTAGGGGTGGTCCAAGAGACCCAGTACTTC
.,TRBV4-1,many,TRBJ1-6,CASRDSYNSPLHF,TGCGCCAGCAGGGACAGCTATAATTCACCCCTCCACTTT
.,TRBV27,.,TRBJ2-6,CASSPPTGMSVGANVLTF,TGTGCCAGCAGCCCCCCGACAGGCATGAGTGTGGGGGCCAACGTCCTGACTTTC
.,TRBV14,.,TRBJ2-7,CASSQIEGSEQYF,TGTGCCAGCAGCCAAATAGAGGGGTCCGAGCAGTACTTC
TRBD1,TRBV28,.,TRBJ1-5,CASTPRTGWQQPQHF,TGTGCCAGCACCCCACGGACAGGGTGGCAGCAGCCCCAGCATTTT
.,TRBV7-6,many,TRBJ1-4,CASSPRGSTNEKLFF,TGTGCCAGCAGCCCACGAGGGAGCACTAATGAAAAACTGTTTTTT
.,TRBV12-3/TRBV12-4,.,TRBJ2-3,CASSFRLLVRADTQYF,TGTGCCAGCAGTTTCCGGCTACTTGTGAGGGCAGATACGCAGTATTTT
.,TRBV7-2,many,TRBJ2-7,CASSLTREYEQYF,TGTGCCAGCAGCTTAACCCGGGAGTACGAGCAGTACTTC
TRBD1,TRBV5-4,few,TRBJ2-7,CASSPGQEAYEQYF,TGTGCCAGCAGCCCGGGACAGGAGGCCTACGAGCAGTACTTC
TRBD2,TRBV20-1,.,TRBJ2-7,CSATPGGGSYEQYF,TGCAGTGCCACGCCCGGGGGGGGATCCTACGAGCAGTACTTC
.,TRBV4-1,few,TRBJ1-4,CASSQGGGAEKLFF,TGCGCCAGCAGCCAAGGGGGAGGCGCCGAAAAACTGTTTTTT
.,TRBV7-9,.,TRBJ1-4,CASSLTDEKLFF,TGTGCCAGCAGCTTAACGGACGAAAAACTGTTTTTT
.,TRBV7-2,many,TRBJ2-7,CASSLNLATEQYF,TGTGCCAGCAGCTTAAATCTAGCAACCGAGCAGTACTTC
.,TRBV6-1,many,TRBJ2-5,CASSFASGTQETQYF,TGTGCCAGCAGTTTCGCCTCCGGGACTCAAGAGACCCAGTACTTC
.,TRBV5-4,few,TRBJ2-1,CASSSQGSFYNEQFF,TGTGCCAGCAGCTCTCAGGGGAGTTTCTACAATGAGCAGTTCTTC
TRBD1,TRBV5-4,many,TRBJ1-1,CASSLGGTGGTEAFF,TGTGCCAGCAGCTTGGGGGGGACAGGGGGCACTGAAGCTTTCTTT
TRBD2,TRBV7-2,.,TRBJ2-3,CASSFAGGSADTQYF,TGTGCCAGCAGCTTCGCGGGAGGTTCAGCAGATACGCAGTATTTT